This TCR beta chain was sequenced during a study of shared clonotypes between healthy human individuals. Across the whole study: Donors had three CD4 naive, three CD4 memory, two CD8 naive and one CD8 memory plate apiece. Overall study findings and caveats: With a few donors compared, 4.5% to 6.5% of naive CD4 clonotypes were shared. Naive subsets generally exceeded memory subsets in estimated richness.

Regarding this clone: Its specificity is unknown.

The CDR3 totals 13 residues. CDR1 SGHTA and CDR2 FQGTGA come from the germline V gene. V lost 5 bases to trimming and J lost 5 bases, with 12 bases between them. Measured with immunoSEQ multiplex PCR; TCRdb has only the in-frame clones, and not every one. This table has about 2.3 million clones, 80% to 95% appearing once. This receptor was taken from a man aged 18-30 years in good health. Some clones in this sample may be carry-over from other donors' samples. The rearrangement uses TRBV7-3 and TRBJ2-5, with D possibly being TRBD2 (5 bases). Input material: naive CD4+ T cells from PBMCs. Subset specified: CD45RA+ positively selected. The CDR3 DNA reads as TGTGCCAGCAGCGCGGGCCAAGGGGAGACCCAGTACTTC. Protein product: CASSAGQGETQYF.